Presented here are 21 T cell receptor beta chains from one specimen sequenced in a study of shared clonotypes between healthy human individuals. Assay used: immunoSEQ multiplex PCR; TCRdb lists only in-frame clones, some missing. The sample holds hundreds of thousands of clones, more than 85% seen once. Naive CD8 isolation took CD45RO-negative cells positively selected for CCR7 and excluded terminally differentiated effector memory CD45RA+ cells. Sequences were obtained from naive CD8+ T cells sorted from blood. The receptors originated from a man aged 25 to 40 in good health.

The genes are TRBV19 and TRBJ2-1; D is uncertain. V was trimmed by 1 base and J by 5 bases, leaving 12 bases between them. Germline V gene lookup returns CDR1 LNHDA and CDR2 SQIVND (reference sequence). The CDR3 runs 15 residues. The DNA of the CDR3 is TGTGCCAGTAGTATAGGAAGGGATGCTCACAATGAGCAGTTCTTC. Its protein product is CASSIGRDAHNEQFF.

V and J are TRBV21-1 and TRBJ2-2; the D call in the table, TRBD1, was not verified against the DNA. TRBV21-1 is a pseudogene segment. The CDR3 sequence is 15 residues long. This chain's CDR3 is CASMSDPTGTGELFF. The CDR3 nucleotides are TGTGCCAGCATGAGCGACCCCACAGGCACCGGGGAGCTGTTTTTT.

The chain couples TRBV18 to TRBJ2-7; D possibly matches TRBD1 or TRBD2 (6 bases each). V was trimmed by 2 bases and J by 3 bases, leaving 8 bases between them. This CDR3 contains 13 residues. Germline lookup yields CDR1 KGHSH and CDR2 LQKENI. This chain's CDR3 is CASSPRGDYEQYF. CDR3 nucleotide sequence: TGTGCCAGCTCACCAAGGGGGGACTACGAGCAGTACTTC.

The CDR3 sequence: CASSLELSSYNEQFF. CDR3 coding DNA: TGTGCCAGCAGCTTAGAACTGTCCTCCTACAATGAGCAGTTCTTC. The chain uses TRBV7-3 and TRBJ2-1; no clear D gene. The CDR3 runs to 15 residues. V shed 2 bases and J shed 0 bases, with 8 bases lying between them. From germline, CDR1 is SGHTA and CDR2 FQGTGA.

The J gene is TRBJ2-1, the V gene TRBV10-1; D might be TRBD2 (6 bases). Trimming left V 6 bases short and J 8 bases short, with 20 bases between. Germline V gives CDR1 WNHNN, CDR2 SYGVQD (reference sequence). This CDR3 spans 15 amino acids. The CDR3 coding sequence is TGCGCCAGCAGAGGGCCGGGACTCCCGGACGATGAGCAGTTCTTC. This sequence encodes CASRGPGLPDDEQFF.

The chain links TRBV12-2 to TRBJ1-1. TRBV12-2 is designated a pseudogene. This CDR3 has 16 residues. The CDR3 loop reads CASRLPGTLRLGGAFF. The CDR3 nucleotides are TGTGCAAGTCGACTTCCCGGGACTCTCAGACTCGGGGGAGCTTTCTTT.

The chain carries TRBV7-9 and TRBJ1-1, with D uncertain. This CDR3 comprises 12 residues. The germline V and J ends were trimmed by 3 bases and 6 bases, with 8 bases remaining between them. From germline, CDR1 is SEHNR and CDR2 FQNEAQ (reference sequence). The CDR3 nucleotides are TGTGCCAGCAGCTTGTATGAACCTGAAGCTTTCTTT. Translation: CASSLYEPEAFF.

V usage is TRBV30 and J usage is TRBJ2-4; no definite D call. V lost 4 bases and J lost 0, with 13 bases in between. The germline CDR1 and CDR2 sequences are GTSNPN and SVGIG (reference sequence). This CDR3 has 15 residues. The CDR3 here is CAWKDAGRAKNIQYF. CDR3 nucleotides: TGTGCCTGGAAAGATGCAGGTCGAGCCAAAAACATTCAGTACTTC.

The chain combines TRBV16 with TRBJ1-5; no firm D call. Trimming took 4 bases from V and 2 from J, leaving 12 bases between them. Germline V gives CDR1 KGHSY, CDR2 FQNENV. This CDR3 spans 15 amino acids. CDR3 in amino acids: CASSPPYVGNQPQHF. CDR3 coding DNA: TGTGCCAGCAGCCCCCCCTATGTGGGCAATCAGCCCCAGCATTTT.

The chain combines TRBV6-6 with TRBJ2-7, with D tentatively TRBD1 (6 bases). Germline CDR1 is MNHNY and CDR2 is SVGAGI (reference sequence). There are 14 residues in the CDR3. Trimming took 2 bases from V and 3 from J, leaving 11 bases between them. Written as DNA, the CDR3 is TGTGCCAGCAGTTACCCGGGGACAAACTACGAGCAGTACTTC. Residues: CASSYPGTNYEQYF.

This sequence joins TRBV7-8 and TRBJ2-1; 9 positions agree with TRBD1. CDR1 is SGHVS, CDR2 FQNEAQ, per germline. The V and J ends lost 5 bases and 0 bases, in that order; junction bases with no gene match: 8. There are 17 residues in the CDR3. CDR3 nucleotide sequence: TGTGCCAGCAGCGACCTTCGGACAGGGGACTCCTACAATGAGCAGTTCTTC. This codes for CASSDLRTGDSYNEQFF.

The V call is TRBV11-2, the J call TRBJ2-7; D unclear. The CDR3 loop spans 11 amino acids. Germline V gene data show CDR1 as SGHAT and CDR2 as FQNNGV. Trimming pared 5 bases from V and 5 bases from J, leaving 7 bases between. The CDR3 DNA reads TGTGCCAGCAGCCTCAATGACGAGCAGTACTTC. Translation gives CASSLNDEQYF.

CDR3 nucleotides: TGTGCCAGCAGGGACAGGGGGTACACCGGGGAGCTGTTTTTT. This gives the protein CASRDRGYTGELFF. The chain combines TRBV2 with TRBJ2-2, with 10 bases matching TRBD1. CDR3 length equals 14 residues. Germline CDR1 is SNHLY and CDR2 is FYNNEI. Unmatched junction bases numbered 1, after V lost 6 bases and J lost 3 bases.

This chain joins TRBV5-8 and TRBJ2-3; 9 bases agree with TRBD2. Germline CDR1 and CDR2: SGHTS and YDEGEE. The V segment lost 2 bases and the J segment 6 bases; nucleotides outside the gene matches: 7. The CDR3 contains 15 residues. The CDR3 spells CASSFGGSGSDTQYF. The CDR3 DNA sequence: TGTGCCAGCAGCTTCGGAGGTAGCGGGAGCGATACGCAGTATTTT.

The rearrangement joins TRBV5-4 to TRBJ1-4; D ambiguous. The CDR3 is made up of 12 amino acids. V was shortened by 6 bases and J by 10 bases, with 13 bases between the two germline ends. Germline V gives CDR1 SGHNT, CDR2 YYREEE (reference sequence). CDR3 loop: CASKNPMGKLFF. The CDR3 DNA reads as TGTGCCAGCAAAAACCCGATGGGAAAACTGTTTTTT. The full variable domain, in which reference TRBV5-4 and TRBJ1-4 provide the parts outside the CDR3, is ETGVTQSPTHLIKTRGQQVTLRCSSQSGHNTVSWYQQALGQGPQFIFQYYREEENGRGNFPPRFSGLQFPNYSSELNVNALELDDSALYLCASKNPMGKLFFGSGTQLSVL.

The chain has TRBV19 and TRBJ2-4; 7 nucleotides agree with TRBD2. The CDR3 loop spans 13 amino acids. The germline V gene encodes CDR1 LNHDA and CDR2 SQIVND (reference sequence). The V segment lost 6 bases and the J segment 8 bases; nucleotides outside the gene matches: 7. Here the CDR3 reads CASRSVAGDIQYF. Written as DNA, the CDR3 is TGTGCCAGTAGGTCGGTAGCGGGTGACATTCAGTACTTC.

J is TRBJ1-1 and V is TRBV5-1; D unresolved. CDR3 length: 11 amino acids. CDR1 and CDR2 from the germline V gene are SGHRS and YFSETQ. Trimming removed 4 bases at V and 4 bases at J, with 5 bases between. CDR3 sequence (DNA): TGCGCCAGCAGCCACGGCACTGAAGCTTTCTTT. This translates into CASSHGTEAFF.

The chain carries TRBV4-3 and TRBJ2-7; D is possibly TRBD1 or TRBD2 (5 bases each). The CDR3 runs 15 residues. Germline-derived CDR1 and CDR2 are LGHNA and YSLEER. Trimming stripped 3 bases from V and 2 bases from J, with 14 bases between. In nucleotides, the CDR3 is TGCGCCAGCAGCCATTTTTGGGACGGCACCTACGAGCAGTACTTC. This encodes CASSHFWDGTYEQYF.

CDR3 residues: CASSFSSTGNPYNEQFF. DNA of the CDR3: TGCGCCAGCAGCTTCTCTTCGACGGGAAACCCCTACAATGAGCAGTTCTTC. The chain links TRBV5-1 to TRBJ2-1, with a possible D match to TRBD2 (5 bases). This CDR3 comprises 17 residues. Deletions cut 2 bases from V and 2 bases from J, with 17 bases between. From germline, CDR1 is SGHRS and CDR2 YFSETQ.

This clone has just one count. The chain carries TRBV27 and TRBJ2-7, with TRBD2 as a possible D gene (5 bases). The germline V gene has CDR1 MNHEY and CDR2 SMNVEV (reference sequence). V lost 2 bases, J lost 6 bases, and 14 bases lay in between. This CDR3 has 14 amino acids. CDR3 DNA sequence: TGTGCCAGCAGTTTACGGGGTGGTAGACTCGAGCAGTACTTC. It specifies CASSLRGGRLEQYF.

The V and J genes are TRBV28 and TRBJ1-1; possible D gene TRBD1, 6 bases. Per germline, CDR1 MDHEN and CDR2 SYDVKM. The CDR3 runs 13 residues. With 3 bases removed from V and 4 bases from J, the gap between germline ends came to 9 bases. The CDR3, as DNA: TGTGCCAGCAGTTTTCAGGGGAGCACTGAAGCTTTCTTT. This codes for CASSFQGSTEAFF.